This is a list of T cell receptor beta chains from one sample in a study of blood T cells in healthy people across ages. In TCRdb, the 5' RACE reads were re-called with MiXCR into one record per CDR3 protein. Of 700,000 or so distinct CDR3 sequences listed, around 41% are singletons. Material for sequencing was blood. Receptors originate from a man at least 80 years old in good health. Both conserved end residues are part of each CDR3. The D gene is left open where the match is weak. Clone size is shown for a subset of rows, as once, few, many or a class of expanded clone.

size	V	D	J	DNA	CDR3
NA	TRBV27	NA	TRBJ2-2	TGTGCCAGCAGTTTAATCAGGGGAGGTACCGGGGAGCTGTTTTTT	CASSLIRGGTGELFF
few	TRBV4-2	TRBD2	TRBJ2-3	TGTGCCAGCAGCCATCGCCTAGCGGGGGGAAAGACAGATACGCAGTATTTT	CASSHRLAGGKTDTQYF
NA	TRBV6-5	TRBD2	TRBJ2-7	TGTGCCAGCAGTTACGGTAGCGGGGTAACCTACGAGCAGTACTTC	CASSYGSGVTYEQYF
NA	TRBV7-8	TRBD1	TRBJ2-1	TGTGCCAGCAGCTTCCTGGGTACCGGGACAGGGTACAATGAGCAGATCTTC	CASSFLGTGTGYNEQIF
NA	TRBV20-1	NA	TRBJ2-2	TGCAGTGCTAGCCGGGGTATCGCCGGGGAGCTGTTTTTT	CSASRGIAGELFF
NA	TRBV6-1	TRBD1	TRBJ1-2	TGTGCCAGCAGGACGACAGGGTCGGGTATTGACTATGGCTACACCTTC	CASRTTGSGIDYGYTF
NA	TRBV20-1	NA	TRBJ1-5	TGCAGTGCTAGAGCGCCGGGGAACAATCAGCCCCAGCATTTT	CSARAPGNNQPQHF
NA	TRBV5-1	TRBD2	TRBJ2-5	TGCGCCAGCAGCCTCCAAGCGGGGAGCTCCGGGACCCAGTACTTC	CASSLQAGSSGTQYF
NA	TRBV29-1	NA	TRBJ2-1	TGCAGCGCCCCCCGGCCCCTGGCGGGCGACAATGAGCAGTTCTTC	CSAPRPLAGDNEQFF
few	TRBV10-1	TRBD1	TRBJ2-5	TGCGCCAGCAGTCCATATTCAGGGGGCGGAGAGCAGTACTTC	CASSPYSGGGEQYF
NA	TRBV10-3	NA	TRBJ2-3	TGTGCCATCAGTGTCGGAAGGAGCACAGATACGCAGTATTTT	CAISVGRSTDTQYF
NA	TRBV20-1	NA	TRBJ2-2	TGCAGTGCTCGGGACCGCGGGAACACCGGGGAGCTGTTTTTT	CSARDRGNTGELFF
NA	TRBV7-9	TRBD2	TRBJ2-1	TGTGCCAGCAGCCCACCCTGGGGAGGGGTGATCGATGAGCAGTTCTTC	CASSPPWGGVIDEQFF
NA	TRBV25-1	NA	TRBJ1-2	TGTGCCAGCAGTGGTTCAGGGGACGGCGGCTACACCTTC	CASSGSGDGGYTF
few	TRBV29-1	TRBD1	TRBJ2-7	TGCAGCGTGATCGGACAGGTAGGCCAACCCAGCTCCTACAATGAGCAGTACTTC	CSVIGQVGQPSSYNEQYF
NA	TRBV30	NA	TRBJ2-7	TGTGCCTGGACCAGGGCCCACGAGCAGTACTTC	CAWTRAHEQYF
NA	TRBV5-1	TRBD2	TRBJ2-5	TGCGCCAGCAGCTTGTTTAGCGGGGGCAGGGATAAGACCCAGTACTTC	CASSLFSGGRDKTQYF
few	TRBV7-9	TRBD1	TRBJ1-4	TGTGCCAGCACGATCTCAGGGGGCGCCGAAAAACTGTTTTTT	CASTISGGAEKLFF
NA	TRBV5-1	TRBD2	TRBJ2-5	TGCGCCAGCAGCTTGGCCGTAGCGGGGGTGAATGAGCAGTACTTC	CASSLAVAGVNEQYF